This T cell receptor beta chain was recovered during a study of radiotherapy plus CTLA-4 blockade in lung cancer. Background on the study: Objective response was observed in about 19% of patients, and disease control in roughly 30%. Overall study results and limits: The study found tumor-derived TCR clones expanded in blood after radiotherapy plus ipilimumab.

Sequencing used immunoSEQ multiplex PCR; TCRdb keeps in-frame clones, though not all of them. The data contain about 51,000 clones, about 76% of them singletons. The CDR3 sequence is 20 residues long. J lost 5 bases, V lost 1 base, and 19 bases had no gene match. Germline CDR1 is LGHNA and CDR2 is YNFKEQ. Worth noting for this clone: Its matching antigen is unknown.

V gene TRBV4-2 combines with J gene TRBJ2-2; TRBD2 agrees at 7 bases. The TCR sequence derives from a human donor with non-small cell lung cancer who had a complete response to radiotherapy plus ipilimumab. Source: peripheral blood, taken from a patient treated with radiotherapy plus ipilimumab. CDR3: CASSQAGRPGSVTRTGELFF. DNA for the CDR3: TGTGCCAGCAGCCAAGCCGGGAGGCCGGGCTCAGTGACTCGGACCGGGGAGCTGTTTTTT.